This T cell receptor (beta chain) appears in the sequencing data of a study of T cell repertoires in cytomegalovirus infection. The wider study: Indicated by public TCR beta signatures were CMV infection and matching HLA type.

The CDR3 runs 15 residues. Trimming removed 5 bases from V and 2 bases from J, with 13 bases in between. The germline CDR1 and CDR2 sequences are SGHTA and FQGNSA. TCRdb processed the reads anew with MiXCR; each CDR3 protein has one entry. The sample has 97,000 or so distinct CDR3 sequences, approximately 17% seen once. This clonotype is medium-sized by share. Its antigen is as yet unknown. Study findings and constraints: Accumulated public TCR beta family frequency recognized individuals carrying CMV together with the relevant HLA. CMV-specific HLA-C-restricted TCR beta clonotypes dominated the ex vivo response.

This TCR was sampled from a human donor in good health (CMV status not recorded). Some clones in this sample may be carry-over from other donors' samples. The sample comprised PBMCs. The chain has TRBV7-2 and TRBJ1-5; D is ambiguous. The CDR3 loop reads CASSAQQSRNQPQHF. In DNA form, the CDR3 reads TGTGCCAGCAGCGCCCAACAGAGTCGCAATCAGCCCCAGCATTTT.